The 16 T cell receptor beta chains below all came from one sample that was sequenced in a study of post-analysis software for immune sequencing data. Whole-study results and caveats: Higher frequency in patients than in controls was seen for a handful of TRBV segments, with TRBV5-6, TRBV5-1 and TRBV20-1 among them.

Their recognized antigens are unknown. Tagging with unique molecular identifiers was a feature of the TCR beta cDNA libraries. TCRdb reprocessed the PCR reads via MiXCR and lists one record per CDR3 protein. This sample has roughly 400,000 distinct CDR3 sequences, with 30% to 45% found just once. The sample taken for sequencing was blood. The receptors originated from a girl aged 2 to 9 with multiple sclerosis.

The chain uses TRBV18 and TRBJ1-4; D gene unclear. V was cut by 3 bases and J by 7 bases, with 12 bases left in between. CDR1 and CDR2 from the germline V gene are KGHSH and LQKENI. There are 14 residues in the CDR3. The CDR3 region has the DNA TGTGCCAGCTCACCTGGCGGGGTGCCTGAAAAACTGTTTTTT. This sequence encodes CASSPGGVPEKLFF.

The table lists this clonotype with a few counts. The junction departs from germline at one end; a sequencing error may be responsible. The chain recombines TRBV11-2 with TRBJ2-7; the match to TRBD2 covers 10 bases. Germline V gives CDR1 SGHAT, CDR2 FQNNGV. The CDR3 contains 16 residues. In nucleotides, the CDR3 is TGCGCCAGCAGCCTTCGGACTAGCGGTTATACCTACGAGCAGTACTTC. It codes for CASSLRTSGYTYEQYF.

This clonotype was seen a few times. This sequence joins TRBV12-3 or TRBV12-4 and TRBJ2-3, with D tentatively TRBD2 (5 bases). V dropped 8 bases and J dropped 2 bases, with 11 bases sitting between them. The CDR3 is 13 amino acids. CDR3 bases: TGTGCCAGCGATCGGACTGACACAGATACGCAGTATTTT. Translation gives CASDRTDTDTQYF.

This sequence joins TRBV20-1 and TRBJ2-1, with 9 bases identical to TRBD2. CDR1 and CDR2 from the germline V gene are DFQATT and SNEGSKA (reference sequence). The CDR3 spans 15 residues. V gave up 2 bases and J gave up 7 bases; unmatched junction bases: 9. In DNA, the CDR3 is TGCAGTGCTAGATTTAGCGGGAGAAGTAGTAATGAGCAGTTCTTC. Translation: CSARFSGRSSNEQFF.

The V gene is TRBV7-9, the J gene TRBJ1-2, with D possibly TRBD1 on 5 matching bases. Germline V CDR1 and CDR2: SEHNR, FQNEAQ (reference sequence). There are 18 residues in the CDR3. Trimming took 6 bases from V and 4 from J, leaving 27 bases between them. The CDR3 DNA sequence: TGTGCCAGCAGTAGCCGTGAGACAGCTCATCTTCGGGGCTATGGCTACACCTTC. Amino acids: CASSSRETAHLRGYGYTF.

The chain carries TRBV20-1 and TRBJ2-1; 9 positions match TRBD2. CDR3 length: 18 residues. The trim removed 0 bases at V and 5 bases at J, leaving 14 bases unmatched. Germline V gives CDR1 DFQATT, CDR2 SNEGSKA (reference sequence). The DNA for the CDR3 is TGCAGTGCTAGAGATTTTCCGGCACTAGCGGGCTGGGACAATGAGCAGTTCTTC. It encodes CSARDFPALAGWDNEQFF.

CDR3 sequence reads: CASIVGPRDNEQFF. CDR3 in DNA: TGTGCCAGCATAGTGGGGCCGCGAGACAATGAGCAGTTCTTC. The chain uses TRBV2 and TRBJ2-1, with D possibly being TRBD1 (5 bases). The CDR3 is 14 amino acids. V was pared by 7 bases and J by 5 bases, with 15 bases between. Germline CDR1 is SNHLY and CDR2 is FYNNEI.

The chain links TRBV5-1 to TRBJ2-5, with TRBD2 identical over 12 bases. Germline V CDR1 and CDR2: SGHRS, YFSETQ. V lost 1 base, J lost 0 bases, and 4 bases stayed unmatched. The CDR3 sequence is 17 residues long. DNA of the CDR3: TGCGCCAGCAGCTTGAGCCTAGCGGGGGGGTACCAAGAGACCCAGTACTTC. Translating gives CASSLSLAGGYQETQYF. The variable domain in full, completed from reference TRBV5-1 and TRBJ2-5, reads KAGVTQTPRYLIKTRGQQVTLSCSPISGHRSVSWYQQTPGQGLQFLFEYFSETQRNKGNFPGRFSGRQFSNSRSEMNVSTLELGDSALYLCASSLSLAGGYQETQYFGPGTRLLVL.

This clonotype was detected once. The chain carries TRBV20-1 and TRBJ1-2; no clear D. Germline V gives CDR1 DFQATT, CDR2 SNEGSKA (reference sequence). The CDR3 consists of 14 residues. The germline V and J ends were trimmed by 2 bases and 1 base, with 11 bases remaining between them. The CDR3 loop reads CSARSAENNYGYTF. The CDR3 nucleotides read TGCAGTGCTAGATCGGCAGAAAATAACTATGGCTACACCTTC.

CDR3: CASSSYGTEAFF. The CDR3 DNA sequence: TGTGCCAGCAGCTCTTACGGGACTGAAGCTTTCTTT. The chain carries TRBV7-2 and TRBJ1-1, with D hard to call. Germline CDR1 SGHTA, CDR2 FQGNSA. V was pared by 4 bases and J by 5 bases, with 8 bases between. The CDR3 loop spans 12 amino acids.

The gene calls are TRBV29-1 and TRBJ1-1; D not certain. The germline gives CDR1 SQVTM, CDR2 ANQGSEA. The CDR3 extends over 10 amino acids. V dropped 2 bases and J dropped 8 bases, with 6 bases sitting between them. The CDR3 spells CSVEQVEAFF. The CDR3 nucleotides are TGCAGCGTTGAACAGGTCGAAGCTTTCTTT.

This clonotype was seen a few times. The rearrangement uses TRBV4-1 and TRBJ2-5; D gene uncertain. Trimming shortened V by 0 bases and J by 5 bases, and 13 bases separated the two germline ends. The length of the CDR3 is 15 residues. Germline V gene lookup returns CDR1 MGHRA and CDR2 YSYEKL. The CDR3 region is CASSQDRMGKETQYF. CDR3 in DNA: TGCGCCAGCAGCCAAGATCGTATGGGGAAGGAGACCCAGTACTTC.

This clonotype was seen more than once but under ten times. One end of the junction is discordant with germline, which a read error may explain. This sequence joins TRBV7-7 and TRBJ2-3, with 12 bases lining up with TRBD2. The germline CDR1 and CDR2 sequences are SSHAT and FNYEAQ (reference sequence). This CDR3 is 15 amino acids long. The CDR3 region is CASSRLAGDADTQYF. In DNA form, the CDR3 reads TGTGCTAGCAGCCGACTAGCGGGAGACGCAGATACGCAGTATTTT.

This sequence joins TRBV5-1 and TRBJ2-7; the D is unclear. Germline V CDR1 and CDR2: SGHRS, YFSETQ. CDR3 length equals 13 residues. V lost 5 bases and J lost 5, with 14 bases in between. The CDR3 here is CASSREGIDEQYF. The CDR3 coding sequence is TGCGCCAGCAGTCGCGAAGGCATCGACGAGCAGTACTTC.

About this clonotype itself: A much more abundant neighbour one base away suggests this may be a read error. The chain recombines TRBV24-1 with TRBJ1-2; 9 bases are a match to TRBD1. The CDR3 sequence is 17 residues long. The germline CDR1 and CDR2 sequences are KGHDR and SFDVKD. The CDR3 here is CATSGWDRDIEDYDYTF. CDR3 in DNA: TGTGCCACCAGTGGTTGGGACAGGGATATAGAAGACTATGACTACACCTTC.

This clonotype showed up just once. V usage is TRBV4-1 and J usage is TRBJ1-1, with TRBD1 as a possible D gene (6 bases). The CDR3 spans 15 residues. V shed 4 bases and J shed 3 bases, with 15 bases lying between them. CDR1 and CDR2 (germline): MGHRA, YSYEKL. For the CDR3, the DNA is TGCGCCAGCAGCCTCCGACGGACAGATGACACTGAAGCTTTCTTT. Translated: CASSLRRTDDTEAFF.